This TCR beta chain was identified during a study of early T cells in non-severe SARS-CoV-2 infection. This clonotype appeared many times. Germline trimming cut 7 bases from V and 2 bases from J; bases unmatched to any gene: 4. The CDR3 length is 13 residues. From the 5' RACE reads, TCRdb called clonotypes with MiXCR, one entry per CDR3 protein. The sample includes over 95,000 distinct CDR3 sequences, roughly 15% of them seen just once. Sequenced input: whole blood. This clonotype was obtained from an adult who was a healthcare worker with PCR-confirmed SARS-CoV-2 infection or an uninfected control (not recorded which). The V gene is TRBV12-3 or TRBV12-4, the J gene TRBJ2-5; 7 nucleotides match TRBD1. CDR3 in amino acids: CASNRQGQETQYF. CDR3 nucleotides: TGTGCCAGCAATAGACAGGGTCAAGAGACCCAGTACTTC.